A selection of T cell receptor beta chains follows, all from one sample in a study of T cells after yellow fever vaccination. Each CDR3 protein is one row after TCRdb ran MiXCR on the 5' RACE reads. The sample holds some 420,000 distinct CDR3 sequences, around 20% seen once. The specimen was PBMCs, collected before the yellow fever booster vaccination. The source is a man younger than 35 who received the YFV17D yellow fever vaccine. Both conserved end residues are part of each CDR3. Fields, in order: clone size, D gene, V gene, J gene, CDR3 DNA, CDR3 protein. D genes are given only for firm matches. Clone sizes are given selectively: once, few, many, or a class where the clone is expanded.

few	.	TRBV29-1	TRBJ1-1	TGCAGCGTTGGGCAGGCGAACACTGAAGCTTTCTTT	CSVGQANTEAFF
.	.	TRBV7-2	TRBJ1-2	TGTGCCAGCAGACCACAGAATGGCTACACCTTC	CASRPQNGYTF
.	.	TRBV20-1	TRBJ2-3	TGCAGTGCCCCAAGACCGGGGGTAGCAGATACGCAGTATTTT	CSAPRPGVADTQYF
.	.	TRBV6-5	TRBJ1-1	TGTGCCAGCAGTCAGCAGGGGAGTGAAGCTTTCTTT	CASSQQGSEAFF
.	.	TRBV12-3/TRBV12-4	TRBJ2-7	TGTGCCAGCAGCCCGGTTGTGGAGAAGCAGTACTTC	CASSPVVEKQYF
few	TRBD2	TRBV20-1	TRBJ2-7	TGCAGTGCGTCGCTAGCGGGGGTACACGAGCAGTACTTC	CSASLAGVHEQYF
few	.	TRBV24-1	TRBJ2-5	TGTGCCACCAGTGATGGGTTACTAGGGAGAGAGACCCAGTACTTC	CATSDGLLGRETQYF
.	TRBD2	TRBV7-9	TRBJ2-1	TGTGCCAGCAGCTTTGACCTAGCGGGTTACAATGAGCAGTTCTTC	CASSFDLAGYNEQFF
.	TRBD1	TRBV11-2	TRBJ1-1	TGTGCCAGCAGCAACCTTAGGGACAGGGGCGCCCCTTTGACTGAAGCTTTCTTT	CASSNLRDRGAPLTEAFF
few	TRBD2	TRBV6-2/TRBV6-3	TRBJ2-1	TGTGCCAGCAGTTACGGACTAGCGGGGGGGATCAGCACCTACAATGAGCAGTTCTTC	CASSYGLAGGISTYNEQFF
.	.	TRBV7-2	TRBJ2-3	TGTGCCAGCAGCCCCACACATAGCGGCAGCACAGATACGCAGTATTTT	CASSPTHSGSTDTQYF
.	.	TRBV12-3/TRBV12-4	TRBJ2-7	TGTGCCAGCAGCAGGGGTCACGAGCAGTACTTC	CASSRGHEQYF